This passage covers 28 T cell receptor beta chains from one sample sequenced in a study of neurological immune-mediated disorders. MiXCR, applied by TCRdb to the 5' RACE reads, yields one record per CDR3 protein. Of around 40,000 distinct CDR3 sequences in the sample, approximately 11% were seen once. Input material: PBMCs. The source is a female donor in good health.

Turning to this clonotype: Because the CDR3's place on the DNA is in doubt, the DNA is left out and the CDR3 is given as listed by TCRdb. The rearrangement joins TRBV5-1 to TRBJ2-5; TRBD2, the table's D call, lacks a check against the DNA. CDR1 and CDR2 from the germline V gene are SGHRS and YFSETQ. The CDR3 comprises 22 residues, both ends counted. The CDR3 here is CASSFYICSVETRDFAQETQYF.

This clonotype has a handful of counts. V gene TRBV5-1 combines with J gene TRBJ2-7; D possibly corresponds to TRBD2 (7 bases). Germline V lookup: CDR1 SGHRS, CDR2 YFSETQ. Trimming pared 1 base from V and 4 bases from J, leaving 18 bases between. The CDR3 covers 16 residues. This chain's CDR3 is CASSLRGASAMYEQYF. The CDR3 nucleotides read TGCGCCAGCAGCTTGCGGGGGGCTAGCGCTATGTACGAGCAGTACTTC.

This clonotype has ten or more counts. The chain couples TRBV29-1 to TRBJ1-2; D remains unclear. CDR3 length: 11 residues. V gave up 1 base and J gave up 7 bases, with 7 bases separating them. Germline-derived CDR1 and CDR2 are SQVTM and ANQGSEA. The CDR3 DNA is TGCAGCGTTGAAGCGGGGTCTGGCTACACCTTC. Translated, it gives CSVEAGSGYTF.

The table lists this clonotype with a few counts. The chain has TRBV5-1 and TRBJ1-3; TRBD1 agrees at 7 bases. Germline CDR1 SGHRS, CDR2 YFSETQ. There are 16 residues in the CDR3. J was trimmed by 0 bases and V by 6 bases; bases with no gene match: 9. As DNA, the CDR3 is TGCGCCAGCACGTTAGACAGGGTCGGCTCTGGAAACACCATATATTTT. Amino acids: CASTLDRVGSGNTIYF.

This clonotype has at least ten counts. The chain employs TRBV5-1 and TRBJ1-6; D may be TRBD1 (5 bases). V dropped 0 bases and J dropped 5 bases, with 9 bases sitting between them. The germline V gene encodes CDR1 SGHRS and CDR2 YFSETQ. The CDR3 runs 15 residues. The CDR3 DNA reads TGCGCCAGCAGCTTGGCCTCAGGGAATAATTCACCCCTCCACTTT. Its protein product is CASSLASGNNSPLHF.

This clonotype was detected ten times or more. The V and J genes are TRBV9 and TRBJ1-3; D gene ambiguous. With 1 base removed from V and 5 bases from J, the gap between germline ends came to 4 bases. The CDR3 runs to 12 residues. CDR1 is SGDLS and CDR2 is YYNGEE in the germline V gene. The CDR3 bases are TGTGCCAGCAGCGTAAACCGAAACACCATATATTTT. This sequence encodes CASSVNRNTIYF.

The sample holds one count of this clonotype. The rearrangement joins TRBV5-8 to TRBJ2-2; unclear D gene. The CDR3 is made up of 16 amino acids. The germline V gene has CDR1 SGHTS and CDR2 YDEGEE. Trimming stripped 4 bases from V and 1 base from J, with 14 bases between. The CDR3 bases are TGTGCCAGCAGCCCACCCCGGCGTAGGAACACCGGGGAGCTGTTTTTT. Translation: CASSPPRRRNTGELFF.

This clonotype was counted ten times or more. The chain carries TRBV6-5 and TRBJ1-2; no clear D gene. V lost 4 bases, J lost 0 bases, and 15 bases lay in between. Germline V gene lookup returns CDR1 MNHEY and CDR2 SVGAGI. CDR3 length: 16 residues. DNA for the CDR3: TGTGCCAGCAGTTCCCGAGGGCCATTAGCTAACTATGGCTACACCTTC. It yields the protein CASSSRGPLANYGYTF.

The chain's CDR3 is CASSSDTAGGYTF. The CDR3 DNA follows: TGTGCCAGCTCAAGCGACACGGCAGGTGGCTACACCTTC. The gene calls are TRBV18 and TRBJ1-2; D gene uncertain. V gave up 5 bases and J gave up 7 bases, with 14 bases separating them. The CDR3 totals 13 residues. CDR1 and CDR2 (germline): KGHSH, LQKENI.

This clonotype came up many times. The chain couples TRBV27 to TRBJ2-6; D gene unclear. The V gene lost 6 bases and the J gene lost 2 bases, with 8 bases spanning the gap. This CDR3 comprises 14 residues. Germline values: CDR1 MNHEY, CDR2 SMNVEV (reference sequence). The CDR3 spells CASRKTAGANVLTF. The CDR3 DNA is TGTGCCAGCAGGAAAACAGCTGGGGCCAACGTCCTGACTTTC.

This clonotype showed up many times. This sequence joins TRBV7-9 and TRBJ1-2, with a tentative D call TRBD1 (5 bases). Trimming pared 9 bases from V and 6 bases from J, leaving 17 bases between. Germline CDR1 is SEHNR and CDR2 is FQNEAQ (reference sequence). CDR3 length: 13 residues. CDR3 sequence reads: CASRGGEENGYTF. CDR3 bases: TGTGCCAGTCGCGGGGGGGAGGAGAATGGCTACACCTTC. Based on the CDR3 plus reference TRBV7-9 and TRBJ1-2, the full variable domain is DTGVSQNPRHKITKRGQNVTFRCDPISEHNRLYWYRQTLGQGPEFLTYFQNEAQLEKSRLLSDRFSAERPKGSFSTLEIQRTEQGDSAMYLCASRGGEENGYTFGSGTRLTVV.

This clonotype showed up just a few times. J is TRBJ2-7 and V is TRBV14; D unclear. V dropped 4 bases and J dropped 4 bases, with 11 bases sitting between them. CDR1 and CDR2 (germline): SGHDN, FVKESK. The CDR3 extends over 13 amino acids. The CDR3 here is CASSLVGRYEQYF. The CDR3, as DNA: TGTGCCAGCAGCCTGGTAGGGCGATACGAGCAGTACTTC.

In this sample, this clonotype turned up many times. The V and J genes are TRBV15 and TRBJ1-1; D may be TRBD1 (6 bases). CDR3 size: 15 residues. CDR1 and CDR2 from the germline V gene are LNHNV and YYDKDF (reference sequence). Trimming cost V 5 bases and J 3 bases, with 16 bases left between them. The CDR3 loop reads CATSPGSKGDTEAFF. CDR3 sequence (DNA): TGTGCCACCAGCCCTGGATCAAAGGGGGACACTGAAGCTTTCTTT.

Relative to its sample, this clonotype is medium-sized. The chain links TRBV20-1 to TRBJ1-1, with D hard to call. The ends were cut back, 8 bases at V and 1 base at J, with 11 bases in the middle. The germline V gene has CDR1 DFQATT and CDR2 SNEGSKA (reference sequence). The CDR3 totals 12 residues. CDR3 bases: TGCAGTAGCGAGTCTGGGAACACTGAAGCTTTCTTT. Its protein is CSSESGNTEAFF.

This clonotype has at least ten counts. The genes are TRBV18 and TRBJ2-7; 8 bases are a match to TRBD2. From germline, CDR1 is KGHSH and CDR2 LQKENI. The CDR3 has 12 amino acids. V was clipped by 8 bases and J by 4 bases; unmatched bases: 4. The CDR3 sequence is CASSGGGYEQYF. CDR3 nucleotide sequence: TGTGCCAGCAGCGGGGGAGGGTACGAGCAGTACTTC. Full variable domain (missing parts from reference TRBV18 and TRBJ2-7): NAGVMQNPRHLVRRRGQEARLRCSPMKGHSHVYWYRQLPEEGLKFMVYLQKENIIDESGMPKERFSAEFPKEGPSILRIQQVVRGDSAAYFCASSGGGYEQYFGPGTRLTVT.

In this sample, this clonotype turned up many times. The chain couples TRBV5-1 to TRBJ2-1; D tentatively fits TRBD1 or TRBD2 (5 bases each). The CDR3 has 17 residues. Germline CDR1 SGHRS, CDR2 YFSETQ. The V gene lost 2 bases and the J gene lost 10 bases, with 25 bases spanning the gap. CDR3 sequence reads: CASSFGVRDGPNREQFF. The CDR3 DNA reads TGCGCCAGCAGCTTCGGAGTTCGGGACGGCCCCAACAGGGAGCAGTTCTTC. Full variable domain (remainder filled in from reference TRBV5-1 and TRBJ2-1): KAGVTQTPRYLIKTRGQQVTLSCSPISGHRSVSWYQQTPGQGLQFLFEYFSETQRNKGNFPGRFSGRQFSNSRSEMNVSTLELGDSALYLCASSFGVRDGPNREQFFGPGTRLTVL.

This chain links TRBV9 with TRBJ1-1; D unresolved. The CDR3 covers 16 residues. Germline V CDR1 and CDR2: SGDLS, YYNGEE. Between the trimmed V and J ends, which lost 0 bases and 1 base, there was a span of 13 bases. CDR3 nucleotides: TGTGCCAGCAGCGTAGGCGGTGTCAGTAAGAACACTGAAGCTTTCTTT. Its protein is CASSVGGVSKNTEAFF.

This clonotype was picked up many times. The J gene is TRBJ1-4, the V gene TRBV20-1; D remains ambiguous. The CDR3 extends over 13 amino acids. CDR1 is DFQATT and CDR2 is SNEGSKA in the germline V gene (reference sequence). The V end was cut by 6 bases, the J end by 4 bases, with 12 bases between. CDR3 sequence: CSAPGRRNEKLFF. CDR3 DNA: TGCAGTGCCCCGGGGAGACGTAATGAAAAACTGTTTTTT.

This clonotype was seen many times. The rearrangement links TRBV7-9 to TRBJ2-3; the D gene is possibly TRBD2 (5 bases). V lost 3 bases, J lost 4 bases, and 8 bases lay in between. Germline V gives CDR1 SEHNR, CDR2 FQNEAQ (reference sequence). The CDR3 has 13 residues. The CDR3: CASSFNSADTQYF. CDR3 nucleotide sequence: TGTGCCAGCAGCTTTAATAGCGCAGATACGCAGTATTTT.

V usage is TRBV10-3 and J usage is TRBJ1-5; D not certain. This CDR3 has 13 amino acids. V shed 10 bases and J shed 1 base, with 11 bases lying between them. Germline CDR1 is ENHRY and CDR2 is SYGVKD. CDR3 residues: CATAERSNQPQHF. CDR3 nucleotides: TGTGCCACCGCTGAGAGGAGCAATCAGCCCCAGCATTTT.

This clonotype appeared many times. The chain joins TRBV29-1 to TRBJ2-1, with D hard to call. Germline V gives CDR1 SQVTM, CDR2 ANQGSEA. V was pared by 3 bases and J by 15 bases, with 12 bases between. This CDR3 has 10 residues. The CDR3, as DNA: TGCAGCGTTGATCCCGGGTTCGGGTTCTTC. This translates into CSVDPGFGFF.

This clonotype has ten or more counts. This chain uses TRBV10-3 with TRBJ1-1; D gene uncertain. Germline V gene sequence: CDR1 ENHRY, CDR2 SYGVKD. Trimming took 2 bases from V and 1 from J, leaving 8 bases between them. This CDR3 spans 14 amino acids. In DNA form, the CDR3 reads TGTGCCATCAGTGAGCTGGAGAAGAACACTGAAGCTTTCTTT. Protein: CAISELEKNTEAFF.

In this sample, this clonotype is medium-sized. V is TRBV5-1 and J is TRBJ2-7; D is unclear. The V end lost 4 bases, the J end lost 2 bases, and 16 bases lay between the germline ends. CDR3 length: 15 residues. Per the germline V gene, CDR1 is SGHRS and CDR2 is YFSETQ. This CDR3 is CASSPDAGATYEQYF. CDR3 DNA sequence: TGCGCCAGCAGCCCGGATGCTGGTGCTACCTACGAGCAGTACTTC.

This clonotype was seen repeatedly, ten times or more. This CDR3 is CASSSPLDYPLGANVLTF. The DNA for the CDR3 is TGTGCCAGCAGTTCACCCCTCGACTACCCCCTCGGGGCCAACGTCCTGACTTTC. The V gene is TRBV28, the J gene TRBJ2-6, with D perhaps matching TRBD2 (5 bases). V was pared by 4 bases and J by 4 bases, with 20 bases between. CDR3 length: 18 residues. Germline-derived CDR1 and CDR2 are MDHEN and SYDVKM.

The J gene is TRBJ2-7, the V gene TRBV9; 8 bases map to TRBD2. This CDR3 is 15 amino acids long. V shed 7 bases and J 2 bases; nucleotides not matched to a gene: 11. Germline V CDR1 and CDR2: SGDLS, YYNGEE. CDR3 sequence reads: CASVDSGTGPYEQYF. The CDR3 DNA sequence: TGTGCCAGCGTAGATAGCGGGACTGGGCCCTACGAGCAGTACTTC.

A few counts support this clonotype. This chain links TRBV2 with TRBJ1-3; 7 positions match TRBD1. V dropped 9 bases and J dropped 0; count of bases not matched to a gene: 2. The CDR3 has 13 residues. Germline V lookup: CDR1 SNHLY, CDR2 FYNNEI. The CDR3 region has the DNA TGTGCCAGAAGGGACAGCTCTGGAAACACCATATATTTT. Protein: CARRDSSGNTIYF. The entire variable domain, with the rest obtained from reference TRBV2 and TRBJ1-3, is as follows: EPEVTQTPSHQVTQMGQEVILRCVPISNHLYFYWYRQILGQKVEFLVSFYNNEISEKSEIFDDQFSVERPDGSNFTLKIRSTKLEDSAMYFCARRDSSGNTIYFGEGSWLTVV.

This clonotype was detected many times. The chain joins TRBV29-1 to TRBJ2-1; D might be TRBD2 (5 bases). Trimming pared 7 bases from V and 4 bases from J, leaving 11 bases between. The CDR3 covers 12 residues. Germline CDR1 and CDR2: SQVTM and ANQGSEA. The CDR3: CSGGLNYNEQFF. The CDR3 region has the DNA TGCAGCGGAGGACTTAATTACAATGAGCAGTTCTTC.

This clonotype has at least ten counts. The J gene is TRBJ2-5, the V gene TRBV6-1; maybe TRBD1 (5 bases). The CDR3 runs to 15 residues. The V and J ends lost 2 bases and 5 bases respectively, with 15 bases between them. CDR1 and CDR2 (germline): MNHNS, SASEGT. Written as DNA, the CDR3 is TGTGCCAGCAGTGAATTCAGGGTGATGGGGGAGACCCAGTACTTC. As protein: CASSEFRVMGETQYF.